The TCR beta chain under discussion was sequenced for a study of human T cells and chemical hapten exposure. The wider study: Alopecia areata, totalis or universalis affected patients, mainly female. Small pooled library volume differences chiefly drove per-sample TCR yield variation.

The library tagged each cDNA molecule with unique molecular identifiers. TCRdb re-derived calls from the reads in MiXCR, one entry per CDR3 protein. The top ten clones hold about 4.1% of a sample with about 5,200 distinct CDR3 sequences, less than 65% of them seen once. The treatment here: therapeutic diphenylcyclopropenone sensitization with weekly scalp DPC. Participating donors were patients with alopecia, aged 18 to 70 years, considered appropriate candidates for DPC. Sequencing started from total RNA isolated from unfractionated whole blood. Per the germline V gene, CDR1 is SGHDN and CDR2 is FVKESK. The CDR3 length is 15 residues. J gave up 9 bases and V 1 base, and 6 bases lay outside the gene matches.

V usage is TRBV14 and J usage is TRBJ2-1; 10 nucleotides line up with TRBD2. The sample here was whole blood, taken before DPC sensitization or 2, 6, or about 24 weeks after (not recorded which). This clonotype was sampled from an adult with alopecia areata. Some clones in this sample may be carry-over from other donors' samples. This table probably holds off-target reads from a library built for another chain. CDR3 bases: TGTGCCAGCAGCCAAGCGTCGACTAGCGGGTTTGAGCAGTTCTTC. Translating it yields CASSQASTSGFEQFF.